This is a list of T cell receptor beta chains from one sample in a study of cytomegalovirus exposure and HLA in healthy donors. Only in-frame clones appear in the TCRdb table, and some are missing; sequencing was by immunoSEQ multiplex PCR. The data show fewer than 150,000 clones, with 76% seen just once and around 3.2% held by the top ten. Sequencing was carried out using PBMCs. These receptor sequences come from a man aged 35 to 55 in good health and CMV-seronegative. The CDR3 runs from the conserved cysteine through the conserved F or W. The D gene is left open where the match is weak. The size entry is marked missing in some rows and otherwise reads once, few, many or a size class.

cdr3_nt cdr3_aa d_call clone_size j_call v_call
TGTGCCAGCAGCGGGCAGCGGGGGAGCTCGGGTCACGAGCAGTACTTC CASSGQRGSSGHEQYF TRBD2 - TRBJ2-7 TRBV9
TGTGCCAGCAGCCCCGGACTAGCGGGAGCGCCCACCGGGGAGCTGTTTTTT CASSPGLAGAPTGELFF TRBD2 - TRBJ2-2 TRBV7-3
TGTGCCAGCAGTTACGGAGCGGGGGGGCTCACCGGGGAGCTGTTTTTT CASSYGAGGLTGELFF TRBD2 - TRBJ2-2 TRBV6-5
TGTGCCAGCAGTAGCCCGGGTGGGAGCCTCTACACCTTC CASSSPGGSLYTF - once TRBJ1-2 TRBV6-6
TGCGCCAGCTCCGCCAGTAATGAAAAACTGTTTTTT CASSASNEKLFF - - TRBJ1-4 TRBV5-1
TGTGCCAGCAGCCCGAGGGCCCGGGGGGAGACCCAGTACTTC CASSPRARGETQYF - - TRBJ2-5 TRBV7-3
TGTGCCAGCAGCCTTGGACAGGGCTATGGCTACACCTTC CASSLGQGYGYTF TRBD1 few TRBJ1-2 TRBV7-3
TGCGCCAGCAGCTTGGAGAACAATGAAGCTTTCTTT CASSLENNEAFF - once TRBJ1-1 TRBV5-1
TGTGCCAGCAGCATCTCCGGGACAGATCTCTACGAGCAGTACTTC CASSISGTDLYEQYF TRBD1 - TRBJ2-7 TRBV7-3
TGTGCCTGGAGCGCTTTAAGGCCACACTACGAGCAGTACTTC CAWSALRPHYEQYF - - TRBJ2-7 TRBV30
TGCGCCAGCAGCCAAGAACAGCGGGGGGTCACAGATACGCAGTATTTT CASSQEQRGVTDTQYF TRBD2 - TRBJ2-3 TRBV4-3
TGTGCCAGCAGTTCCTCAGCCTCCAGGGGGCGGGAAAACACTGAAGCTTTCTTT CASSSSASRGRENTEAFF TRBD1 - TRBJ1-1 TRBV7-9
TGTGCCAGCAGTGGAGGAGGCTTGGGCACAGATACGCAGTATTTT CASSGGGLGTDTQYF - - TRBJ2-3 TRBV2
TGTGCCAGCAGCTCAGTAATCTCGCTGGCCGAGCAGTACTTC CASSSVISLAEQYF - - TRBJ2-7 TRBV11-2
TGTGCCAGCAGTTCGAAACGGGACAGGGGAGAAAAACTGTTTTTT CASSSKRDRGEKLFF TRBD1 - TRBJ1-4 TRBV6-5
TGTGCCACCAGCAGAAGGATTGTAGCGGGGTTGGATGAGCAGTTCTTC CATSRRIVAGLDEQFF TRBD2 - TRBJ2-1 TRBV15
TGTGCCAGCAGTGACCGGAGACTGACTAATGAAAAACTGTTTTTT CASSDRRLTNEKLFF - - TRBJ1-4 TRBV25-1
TGTGCCAGCAGCCGACAGGGTTACGAGCAGTACTTC CASSRQGYEQYF TRBD1 once TRBJ2-7 TRBV6-6
TGTGCCAGCAGCCAATCCACAGATACGCAGTATTTT CASSQSTDTQYF - few TRBJ2-3 TRBV7-2
TGCGCCAGCAGCCAATTAGACAGGGCGGACTATGGCTACACCTTC CASSQLDRADYGYTF TRBD1 - TRBJ1-2 TRBV4-3
TGCGCCAGCAGCCCGACTAGCGGGGAACAAGAGACCCAGTACTTC CASSPTSGEQETQYF TRBD2 - TRBJ2-5 TRBV4-1
TGCGCCAGCAGCCAACTCCATAGCGGAAGTGGAGAGACCCAGTACTTC CASSQLHSGSGETQYF - few TRBJ2-5 TRBV4-3
TGCGCCAGCAGCCTCGGACAGGGTCATGAGCAGTACTTC CASSLGQGHEQYF TRBD1 - TRBJ2-7 TRBV5-1
TGTGCCAGCAGTGAATATGGTCGGTTCTACGAGCAGTACTTC CASSEYGRFYEQYF - - TRBJ2-7 TRBV25-1
TGTGCCACCAGCATGGAGACAGGACCCGACGAGCAGTACTTC CATSMETGPDEQYF - - TRBJ2-7 TRBV15
TGTGCCAGCGGACAGGGGCCTGGGGAGCAGTACTTC CASGQGPGEQYF TRBD1 - TRBJ2-7 TRBV2
TGTGCCTCCGGGCGGGACCCGAACACCGGGGAGCTGTTTTTT CASGRDPNTGELFF - - TRBJ2-2 TRBV7-9
TGTGCCAGCAGCCCAGGGGGCCTAGCCGCAAATGAGCAGTTCTTC CASSPGGLAANEQFF TRBD1 - TRBJ2-1 TRBV7-9
TGTGCCAGCAGCTCCCGACAGGACAATGAGCAGTTCTTC CASSSRQDNEQFF - - TRBJ2-1 TRBV11-1
TGTGCCAGCAGCCCGACCGGGGATCAGCCCCAGCATTTT CASSPTGDQPQHF - once TRBJ1-5 TRBV11-3
TGCAGCGTACCGACAGGGGGGCTTGATACGCAGTATTTT CSVPTGGLDTQYF TRBD1 few TRBJ2-3 TRBV29-1
TGTGCCAGTCAGGAGGCGGCCTACAATGAGCAGTTCTTC CASQEAAYNEQFF - once TRBJ2-1 TRBV19
TGTGCCAGCAGATCGACAGGGGGAGTGAACACTGAAGCTTTCTTT CASRSTGGVNTEAFF TRBD1 once TRBJ1-1 TRBV25-1
TGTGCCTGGAGTGTAAAGGGCTCTAGGGGGGGCGAGACCCAGTACTTC CAWSVKGSRGGETQYF - once TRBJ2-5 TRBV30
TGTGCCAGCAGAGAAACCCCTCTCCCTACCGAGCAGTACTTC CASRETPLPTEQYF - - TRBJ2-7 TRBV6-5